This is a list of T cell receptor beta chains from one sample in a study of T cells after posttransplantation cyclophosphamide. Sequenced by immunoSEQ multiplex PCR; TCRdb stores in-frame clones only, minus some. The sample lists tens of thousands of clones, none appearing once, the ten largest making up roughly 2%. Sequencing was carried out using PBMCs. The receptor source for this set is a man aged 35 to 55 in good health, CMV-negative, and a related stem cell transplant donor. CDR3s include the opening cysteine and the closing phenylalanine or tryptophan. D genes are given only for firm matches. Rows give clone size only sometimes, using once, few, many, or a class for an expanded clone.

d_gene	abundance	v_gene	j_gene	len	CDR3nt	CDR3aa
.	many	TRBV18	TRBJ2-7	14	TGTGCCAGCTCATCCGACAGCGATTCCTACGAGCAGTACTTC	CASSSDSDSYEQYF
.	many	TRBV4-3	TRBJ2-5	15	TGCGCCAGCAGCCAAGAGCCTGGGAGAGGGGAGACCCAGTACTTC	CASSQEPGRGETQYF
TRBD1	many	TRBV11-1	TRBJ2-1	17	TGTGCCAGCAGCTTGCTACCGGGACAGGGGTCCTACAATGAGCAGTTCTTC	CASSLLPGQGSYNEQFF
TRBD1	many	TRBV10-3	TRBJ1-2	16	TGTGCCATCAGTGATCCTGGACAGGGGCTTAACTATGGCTACACCTTC	CAISDPGQGLNYGYTF
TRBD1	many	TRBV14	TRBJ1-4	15	TGTGCCAGCAGCCGACAGGGGGCAACTAATGAAAAACTGTTTTTT	CASSRQGATNEKLFF
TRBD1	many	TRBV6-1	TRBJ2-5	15	TGTGCCAGCAGTGAAGCGTTTGACAGGGGAGAGACCCAGTACTTC	CASSEAFDRGETQYF
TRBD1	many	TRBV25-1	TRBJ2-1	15	TGTGCCAGCAGTGACCCAGGGGGCGAAATCGATGAGCAGTTCTTC	CASSDPGGEIDEQFF
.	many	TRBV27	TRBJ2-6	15	TGTGCCAGCAGTTTAGGCTTGGCTGGGGCCAACGTCCTGACTTTC	CASSLGLAGANVLTF
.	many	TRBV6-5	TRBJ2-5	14	TGTGCCAGCAGCTACGGGGCAGGGTTGGAGACCCAGTACTTC	CASSYGAGLETQYF
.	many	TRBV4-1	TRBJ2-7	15	TGCGCCAGCAGCCAAACTACAGCAGGGACCTACGAGCAGTACTTC	CASSQTTAGTYEQYF
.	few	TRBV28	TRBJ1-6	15	TGTGCCAGCACACTCCCGTTTGCGGACAACAGACCCCTCCACTTT	CASTLPFADNRPLHF
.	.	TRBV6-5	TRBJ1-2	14	TGTGCCAGCAGTTTGGACAGTTCTCTCTATGGCTACACCTTC	CASSLDSSLYGYTF
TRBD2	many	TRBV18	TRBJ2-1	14	TGTGCCAGCTCACCAAGCGGACTAGCGTCCGAGCAGTTCTTC	CASSPSGLASEQFF
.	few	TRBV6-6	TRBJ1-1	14	TGTGCCAGCAGTCCAGACGGGATGAACACTGAAGCTTTCTTT	CASSPDGMNTEAFF
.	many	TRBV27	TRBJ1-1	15	TGTGCCAGCAGTTTATCGTGGGGAGGGGGCACTGAAGCTTTCTTT	CASSLSWGGGTEAFF
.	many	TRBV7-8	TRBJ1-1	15	TGTGCCAGCAGCTTATTTGCAGGAAGAAACACTGAAGCTTTCTTT	CASSLFAGRNTEAFF
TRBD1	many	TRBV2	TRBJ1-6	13	TGTGCCAGCTCGGGACAGGATAATTCACCCCTCCACTTT	CASSGQDNSPLHF